This T cell receptor beta chain was documented in a study of prognosis after radiotherapy for stage I lung cancer. Study information: Patients numbered roughly 14 men and six or seven women, aged roughly 53 to 84 with a median of roughly 72 years. The patient group included nobody who received concurrent therapy with stereotactic body radiotherapy. General study results and limits: For the expanded TCR clones, whether they were tumor-specific was not determined. Gene usage of TRBV and TRBJ reportedly differed between patients with and without metastases.

In regard to this clonotype: Its target is unknown.

The V gene lost 6 bases and the J gene lost 6 bases, with 26 bases spanning the gap. CDR3 length equals 18 residues. Germline V gives CDR1 MNHNS, CDR2 SASEGT. It was by two-round multiplex PCR that TCR beta CDR3 was amplified from genomic DNA. Specific primers for each TRBV and TRBJ gene were what first-round PCR used. TCRdb recomputed calls from the multiplex PCR reads with MiXCR, one row per CDR3 protein. The sample has about 15,000 distinct CDR3 sequences; about a sixth are singletons. This TCR was sampled from a donor aged 50 or older with non-small cell lung cancer. Sequenced material: PBMCs, taken before or after stereotactic body radiation therapy (not recorded which). This rearrangement joins TRBV6-1 to TRBJ2-2, with D perhaps being TRBD1 or TRBD2 (5 bases each). CDR3 DNA: TGTGCCAGCAGAAGGGTGGGGTGGGGGAAAAGGGGACCCGGGGAGCTGTTTTTT. Translated, it gives CASRRVGWGKRGPGELFF.